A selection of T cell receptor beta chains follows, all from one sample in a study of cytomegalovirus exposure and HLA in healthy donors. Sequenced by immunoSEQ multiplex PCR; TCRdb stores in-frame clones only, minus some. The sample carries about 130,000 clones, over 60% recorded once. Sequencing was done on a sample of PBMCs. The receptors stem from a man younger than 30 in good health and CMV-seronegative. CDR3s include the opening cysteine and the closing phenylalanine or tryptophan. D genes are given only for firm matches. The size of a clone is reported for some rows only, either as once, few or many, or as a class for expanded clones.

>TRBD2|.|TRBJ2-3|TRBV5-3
CARSLEGREGIKDTQYF
TGTGCCAGAAGCTTGGAGGGGCGGGAGGGGATAAAAGATACGCAGTATTTT
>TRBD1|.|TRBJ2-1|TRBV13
CASSGRQGARMKFF
TGTGCCAGCAGCGGAAGACAGGGGGCCCGAATGAAGTTCTTC
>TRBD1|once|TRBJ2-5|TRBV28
CASSRPRGLGETQYF
TGTGCCAGCAGCCGACCCAGGGGGCTTGGGGAGACCCAGTACTTC
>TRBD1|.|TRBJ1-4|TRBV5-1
CASSLGQGAISGEKLFF
TGCGCCAGCAGCTTGGGACAGGGGGCTATATCAGGGGAAAAACTGTTTTTT
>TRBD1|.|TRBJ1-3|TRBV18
CASSPIGQGAENTIYF
TGTGCCAGCTCACCGATTGGACAGGGGGCGGAAAACACCATATATTTT
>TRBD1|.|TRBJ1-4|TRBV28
CASSLRTGYNDGKLFF
TGTGCCAGCAGTTTACGGACAGGCTATAATGATGGAAAACTGTTTTTT
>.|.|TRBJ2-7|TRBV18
CASSPDSISYEQYF
TGTGCCAGCTCACCGGACAGTATTTCCTACGAGCAGTACTTC
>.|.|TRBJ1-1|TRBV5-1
CASSLAGTTNTEAFF
TGCGCCAGCAGCTTGGCAGGGACAACAAACACTGAAGCTTTCTTT
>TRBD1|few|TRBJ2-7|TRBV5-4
CASSFDRGQEQYF
TGTGCCAGCAGCTTTGACAGGGGTCAGGAGCAGTACTTC
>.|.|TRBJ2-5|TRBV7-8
CASSLEDYQETQYF
TGTGCCAGCAGCTTAGAGGACTACCAAGAGACCCAGTACTTC
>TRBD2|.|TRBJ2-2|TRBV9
CASILGEAGAPGELFF
TGTGCCAGCATCCTAGGGGAAGCGGGAGCTCCCGGGGAGCTGTTTTTT
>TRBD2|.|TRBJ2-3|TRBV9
CASSPLLAGRTDTQYF
TGTGCCAGCAGCCCACTTCTAGCGGGGCGCACAGATACGCAGTATTTT
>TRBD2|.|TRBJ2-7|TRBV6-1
CASSDKGLAGVGQYF
TGTGCCAGCAGTGATAAGGGACTAGCGGGAGTGGGGCAGTACTTC
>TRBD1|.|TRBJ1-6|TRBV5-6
CASSLLRGRNSPLHF
TGTGCCAGCAGCTTGCTCAGGGGGCGGAATTCACCCCTCCACTTT
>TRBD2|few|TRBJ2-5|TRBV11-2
CASSPGLASETQYF
TGTGCCAGCAGCCCCGGACTAGCTTCGGAGACCCAGTACTTC
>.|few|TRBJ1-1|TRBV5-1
CASSLVFTQGLNTEAFF
TGCGCCAGCAGCTTGGTATTCACCCAGGGGTTAAACACTGAAGCTTTCTTT
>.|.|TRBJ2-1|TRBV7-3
CASSFSGTLGYNEQFF
TGTGCCAGCAGCTTCTCCGGGACTCTGGGCTACAATGAGCAGTTCTTC
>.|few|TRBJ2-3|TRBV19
CASSIVIGVGDTQYF
TGTGCCAGTAGTATTGTAATAGGGGTCGGAGATACGCAGTATTTT
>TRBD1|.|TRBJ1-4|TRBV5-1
CASSKQQGWWHEKLFF
TGCGCCAGCAGCAAGCAACAGGGGTGGTGGCATGAAAAACTGTTTTTT
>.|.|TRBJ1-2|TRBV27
CASSQRQNYGYTF
TGTGCCAGCAGTCAAAGACAGAACTATGGCTACACCTTC
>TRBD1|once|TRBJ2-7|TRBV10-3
CAISGAGTGVGEQYF
TGTGCCATCAGTGGGGCCGGGACAGGGGTGGGGGAGCAGTACTTC
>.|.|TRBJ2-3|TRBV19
CASSITLASKSDTQYF
TGTGCCAGTAGTATTACCTTGGCTAGCAAGTCAGATACGCAGTATTTT
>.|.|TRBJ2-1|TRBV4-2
CASSQLRTEDNEQFF
TGTGCCAGCAGCCAACTTAGGACGGAGGACAATGAGCAGTTCTTC
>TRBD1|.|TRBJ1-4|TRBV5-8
CASTPSGQGNEKLFF
TGTGCCAGCACCCCCAGCGGACAGGGTAATGAAAAACTGTTTTTT
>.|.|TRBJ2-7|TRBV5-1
CASSLGHRERGGYEQYF
TGCGCCAGCAGCTTGGGCCACAGGGAAAGAGGGGGATACGAGCAGTACTTC
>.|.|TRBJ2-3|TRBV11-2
CASSFRPGEADTQYF
TGTGCCAGCAGCTTTCGGCCGGGAGAGGCGGATACGCAGTATTTT
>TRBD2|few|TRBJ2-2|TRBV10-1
CASSDGTSGTGELFF
TGCGCCAGCAGTGATGGGACTAGTGGCACCGGGGAGCTGTTTTTT
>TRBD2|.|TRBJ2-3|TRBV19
CASRARLAGTKGTDTQYF
TGTGCCAGTAGGGCTCGGCTAGCGGGAACAAAGGGCACAGATACGCAGTATTTT
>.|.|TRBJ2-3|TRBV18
CASSRSGPLGDTQYF
TGTGCCAGCTCTCGGAGCGGTCCCCTGGGGGATACGCAGTATTTT
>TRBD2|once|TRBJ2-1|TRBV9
CASSVGSGSSYNEQFF
TGTGCCAGCAGCGTAGGTAGCGGGAGCTCCTACAATGAGCAGTTCTTC
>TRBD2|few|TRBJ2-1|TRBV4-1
CASSQDRRTGGPYNEQFF
TGCGCCAGCAGCCAAGATCGAAGGACGGGAGGGCCCTACAATGAGCAGTTCTTC
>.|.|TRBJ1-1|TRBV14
CASSQALNTEAFF
TGTGCCAGCAGCCAAGCCTTGAACACTGAAGCTTTCTTT
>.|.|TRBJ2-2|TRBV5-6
CASRRTLTPQVNTGELFF
TGTGCCAGCAGACGAACCCTAACCCCCCAAGTAAACACCGGGGAGCTGTTTTTT
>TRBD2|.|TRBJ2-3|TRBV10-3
CAIRLTSGTDTQYF
TGTGCCATCAGACTGACTAGCGGGACAGATACGCAGTATTTT
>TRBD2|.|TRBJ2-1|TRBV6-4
CASSDPASGYNEQFF
TGTGCCAGCAGTGACCCGGCTAGCGGGTACAATGAGCAGTTCTTC
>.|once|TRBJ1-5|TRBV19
CASASQVFEPQHF
TGTGCCAGCGCGTCCCAGGTATTTGAGCCCCAGCATTTT
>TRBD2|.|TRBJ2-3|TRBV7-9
CASSLAPIHSGRASDTQYF
TGTGCCAGCAGCTTAGCCCCTATCCATAGCGGGAGGGCCTCTGATACGCAGTATTTT
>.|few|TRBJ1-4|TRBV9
CASSAQDSNEKLFF
TGTGCCAGCAGCGCCCAGGACAGTAATGAAAAACTGTTTTTT
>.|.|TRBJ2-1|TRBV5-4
CASSLPDREQFF
TGTGCCAGCAGCTTGCCCGACAGGGAGCAGTTCTTC
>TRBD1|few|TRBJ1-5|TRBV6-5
CATATGGHSNQPQHF
TGTGCCACCGCGACAGGGGGTCACAGCAATCAGCCCCAGCATTTT
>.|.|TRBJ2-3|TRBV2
CASIRESTDTQYF
TGTGCCAGCATCAGGGAAAGCACAGATACGCAGTATTTT
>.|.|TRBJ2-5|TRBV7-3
CASSLSLARGETQYF
TGTGCCAGCAGCTTAAGCCTAGCGAGGGGAGAGACCCAGTACTTC
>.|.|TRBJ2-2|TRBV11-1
CASSPRQGGNTGELFF
TGTGCCAGCAGCCCGAGACAGGGAGGGAACACCGGGGAGCTGTTTTTT
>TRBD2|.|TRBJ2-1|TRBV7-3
CASSPDSGISYNEQFF
TGTGCCAGCAGCCCAGATAGCGGGATCAGCTACAATGAGCAGTTCTTC
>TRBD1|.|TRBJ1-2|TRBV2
CASRRQTGLNYGYTF
TGTGCCAGCAGGAGACAGACAGGGCTTAACTATGGCTACACCTTC
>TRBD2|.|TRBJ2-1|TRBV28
CASSGTSAGEYYNEQFF
TGTGCCAGCAGTGGAACCTCAGCGGGAGAATACTACAATGAGCAGTTCTTC
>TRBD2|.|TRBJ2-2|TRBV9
CASSPQTSGRGNTGELFF
TGTGCCAGCAGCCCACAGACTAGCGGGAGGGGAAACACCGGGGAGCTGTTTTTT